This T cell receptor beta chain was captured in a study of monozygotic twins with inflammatory bowel disease (dated by TCRdb to the late 2010s). Broadly, across the study: The complete study included approximately 28 monozygotic twin pairs: 19 IBD-discordant Danish pairs and nine German pairs, of which four were IBD-concordant and five were IBD-discordant. The search for disease-associated traits relied mainly on comparing IBD patients with their genetically identical healthy co-twins within discordant pairs. Each individual had, on average, about 151 000 unique TCRalpha sequences and 181 000 unique TCRbeta sequences available for analysis.

The paper as a whole reports these results and caveats: IBD patients had lower TCRbeta repertoire diversity, measured by the inverse Simpson index, than their healthy co-twins. Because patients were on differing immunosuppressive treatments, the repertoires may have picked up extra background noise and inter-individual variability. Compared with healthy twins, IBD patients had fewer clonotypes in common with other individuals, a difference most pronounced in patients showing signs of disease activity. The results gave no support for a single strong signal or clonotype linked to IBD. Distinction between different T cell subtypes could not be achieved in the analysis. Concordant and discordant twins showed no difference in repertoire similarity, possibly because of limited statistical power.

On this clonotype: Its specific antigen is unknown.

The library was made by 5' RACE. The input for every TCR library was 3,500 to 4,000 ng of total RNA. cDNA was synthesized with SMARTScribe reverse transcriptase in eight separate reactions per sample. During cDNA synthesis, template switching was used to introduce unique molecular identifiers that contained a 6-nucleotide sample barcode. TCRalpha and TCRbeta cDNA was amplified by two nested PCRs of around 15 and 9 cycles, with bead purification after each PCR. Before amplification, cDNA was treated with uracil DNA-glycosylase and purified using the QIAquick PCR purification kit. The second PCR added Illumina TruSeq-compatible adapters along with sample-specific barcodes. Library quality and concentration were assessed using TapeStation and Qubit, and roughly 5 ng of each library was pooled. The pooled libraries were sequenced with 2 x 100 bp reads and custom sequencing primers on an Illumina HiSeq2500 single-index Rapid Run. In the source study's methods: MiGEC version 1.2.6 was used for UMI-based consensus assembly, which corrected PCR and sequencing errors. MiXCR version 2.1.1 was used to carry out V(D)J alignment, clonotype assembly and CDR3 extraction. Gene usage, clonotype sharing and MAIT/NKT TCR abundance were normalised by analysing the top 1000, 10 000 and 20 000 clonotypes per sample. Diversity was computed as the inverse Simpson index with the vegan R package after downsampling to 27 000 UMIs. Statistical testing used paired Mann-Whitney U tests on the discordant twin pairs and applied Benjamini-Hochberg correction for multiple testing. Through TCRdb reprocessing, the reads give one entry per CDR3 protein sequence; DNA is omitted. These V and J calls are TCRdb output, not the study's own analysis. The table for this sample records 300,000 to 450,000 distinct CDR3 sequences. The top ten clonotypes cover 2% to 3% of the sample.

From each donor, an approximately 2.5 ml peripheral blood sample was drawn into PAXgene tubes and stored at -80 degrees C. Without T cell sorting, total RNA was isolated from whole blood using the PAXgene blood miRNA kit on an automated QIAcube. Peripheral blood from monozygotic twin pairs who were concordant or discordant for inflammatory bowel disease underwent deep TCRalpha and TCRbeta repertoire profiling using unique molecular barcoding. Smoking habits were recorded for all twin pairs, and each individual was classified as a current, former or never smoker. This TCR came from a human donor with ulcerative colitis or Crohn's disease, or a healthy co-twin of an affected twin (not recorded which). Sequencing was done on a sample of blood.

The CDR3: CASSLVQGFPNQPQHF. Recombination connected TRBV12-3 or TRBV12-4 to TRBJ1-5; as DNA is missing, the TRBD1 call by TCRdb cannot be tested. The CDR3 contains 16 residues, cysteine and phenylalanine counted. Only the protein is available.